This TCR beta chain was recovered during a study of regulatory T cells in long-lasting Graves disease. Relying on iRepertoire HTBI primers and Arm-PCR of CDR3 regions, the team built TCR beta libraries. TCRdb passed the multiplex PCR reads through MiXCR, listing each CDR3 protein once. The sample has some 500,000 distinct CDR3 sequences, roughly 13% seen once; the top ten hold 8% to 10%. Time point in this sample: newly diagnosed GD, antithyroid drugs for less than 3 months. From PBMCs, RNA was extracted and then used to make the TCR library. Trimming took off 6 bases at V and 6 bases at J, with 14 bases between the two ends. There are 14 residues in the CDR3. This clonotype occurred many times. These data were also reused for a study on T cells in Graves' hyperthyroidism and ophthalmopathy.

The starting material was peripheral blood mononuclear cells (PBMCs), obtained at new diagnosis, from a patient treated with antithyroid drugs. The origin of this receptor is a man aged 30-40 years with Graves disease. V usage is TRBV12-3 or TRBV12-4 and J usage is TRBJ1-4, with D tentatively TRBD1 (5 bases). The CDR3 DNA reads as TGTGCCAGCAGCTTGACTGGGGGGGATGAAAAACTGTTTTTT. This encodes CASSLTGGDEKLFF.